Sequencing of this TCR beta chain was carried out in a study of cytomegalovirus exposure and HLA in healthy donors. The study's findings and limits: Cytomegalovirus-associated status was assigned to approximately 160 TCR beta chains. HLA alleles were associated with around 17,000 TCR beta sequences in a later analysis at 0.05 false discovery rate.

Between the trimmed V and J ends, which lost 4 bases and 3 bases, there was a span of 16 bases. Germline CDR1 reads SGHRS; CDR2 reads YFSETQ. The CDR3 loop spans 15 amino acids. Both 60 Vbeta primers and 13 Jbeta primers went into the PCR. Authors' data handling: Approximately 11 million of the roughly 80 million unique TCR beta chains counted in a later analysis were shared. The assay was immunoSEQ multiplex PCR, and TCRdb's table has in-frame clones only and misses some. That table furnishes V, J and clone size, whereas the DNA furnished D and trimming. The data hold under 150,000 clones, with roughly four fifths observed a single time. As concerns this clone: Its antigen is not known.

The gene calls are TRBV5-1 and TRBJ2-5; D unclear. Sample: PBMCs. This clonotype originated in a woman aged 60-75 years in good health and CMV-seronegative. CDR3 nucleotide sequence: TGCGCCAGCAGCCGCGCGCCGTTTCAGGAAGAGACCCAGTACTTC. Protein product: CASSRAPFQEETQYF.